This TCR beta chain came from a study of blood T cells in healthy people across ages. Points from the study as a whole: Researchers deemed the diversity estimates from one million T cells underestimates. The study found more naive CD4+ cells and higher diversity in long-lived than aged donors.

Through a sample-barcoded 5' primer and a J-beta primer mix, a second PCR was run for roughly 6 to 11 cycles. TCRdb passed the 5' RACE reads through MiXCR, listing each CDR3 protein once. Of 1.5 million or so distinct CDR3 sequences in the sample, roughly 40% were seen once. Concerning this clonotype: Its matching antigen is unknown.

Looked up from germline, CDR1 is SGHRS and CDR2 is YFSETQ. Trimming at V came to 4 bases and at J to 2 bases, leaving 5 bases not matched to a gene. This CDR3 comprises 14 residues. Specimen: blood. V is TRBV5-1 and J is TRBJ1-1; 7 bases are shared with TRBD1. This TCR was recovered from a woman aged 18-35 years in good health. CDR3 loop: CASSEQGYNTEAFF. CDR3 coding DNA: TGCGCCAGCAGCGAACAGGGGTATAACACTGAAGCTTTCTTT.